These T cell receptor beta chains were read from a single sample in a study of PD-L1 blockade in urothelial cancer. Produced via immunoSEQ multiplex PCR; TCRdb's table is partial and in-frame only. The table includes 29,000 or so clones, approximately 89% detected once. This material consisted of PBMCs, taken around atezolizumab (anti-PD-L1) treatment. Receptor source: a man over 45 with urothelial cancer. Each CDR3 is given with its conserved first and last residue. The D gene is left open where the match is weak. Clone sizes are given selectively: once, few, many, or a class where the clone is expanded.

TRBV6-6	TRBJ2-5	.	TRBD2	CASRRTSWQETQYF	TGTGCCAGCAGACGGACTAGTTGGCAAGAGACCCAGTACTTC
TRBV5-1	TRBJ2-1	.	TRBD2	CASSLASGSPNEQFF	TGCGCCAGCAGCTTGGCCAGCGGGAGCCCGAATGAGCAGTTCTTC
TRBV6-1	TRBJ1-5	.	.	CASGKGGAGNQPQHF	TGTGCCAGCGGGAAGGGAGGGGCAGGCAATCAGCCCCAGCATTTT
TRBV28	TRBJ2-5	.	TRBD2	CASSLASGVQETQYF	TGTGCCAGCAGTTTAGCTAGCGGGGTCCAAGAGACCCAGTACTTC
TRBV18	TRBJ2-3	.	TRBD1	CASSPPDRGSADTQYF	TGTGCCAGCTCACCACCCGACAGGGGGTCGGCAGATACGCAGTATTTT
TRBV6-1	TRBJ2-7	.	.	CASSVGGPRSYEQYF	TGTGCCAGCAGTGTGGGGGGGCCCCGCTCCTACGAGCAGTACTTC
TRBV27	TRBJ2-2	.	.	CASSFRGVNTGELFF	TGTGCCAGCAGTTTCAGGGGGGTCAACACCGGGGAGCTGTTTTTT
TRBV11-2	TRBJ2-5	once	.	CASSLRQGGAGETQYF	TGTGCCAGCAGCCTCCGCCAAGGGGGGGCGGGCGAGACCCAGTACTTC
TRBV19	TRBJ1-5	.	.	CASMQQVRGRVRDSNQPQHF	TGTGCCAGTATGCAACAGGTCCGGGGGAGGGTTCGCGATAGCAATCAGCCCCAGCATTTT
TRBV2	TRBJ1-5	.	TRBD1	CASRSRGQGNQPQHF	TGTGCCAGCCGATCTAGGGGGCAAGGCAATCAGCCCCAGCATTTT
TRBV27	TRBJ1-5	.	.	CASSLHGQIQPQHF	TGTGCCAGCAGTTTACACGGACAGATCCAGCCCCAGCATTTT
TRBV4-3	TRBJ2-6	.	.	CASSQDWGQGANVLTF	TGCGCCAGCAGCCAAGATTGGGGGCAAGGGGCCAACGTCCTGACTTTC
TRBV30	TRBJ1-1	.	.	CAWSKTAFTEAFF	TGTGCCTGGAGTAAAACAGCCTTCACTGAAGCTTTCTTT
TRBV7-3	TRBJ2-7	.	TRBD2	CASSLSSGHEQYF	TGTGCCAGCAGCTTATCTAGCGGTCACGAGCAGTACTTC
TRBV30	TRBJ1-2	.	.	CAWRKGQANYGYTF	TGTGCCTGGAGGAAGGGGCAGGCTAACTATGGCTACACCTTC
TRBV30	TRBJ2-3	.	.	CAWSVGGDTQYF	TGTGCCTGGAGTGTAGGAGGAGATACGCAGTATTTT
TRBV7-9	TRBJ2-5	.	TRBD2	CASSFLAGGDEKTQYF	TGTGCCAGCAGCTTCTTAGCGGGAGGTGACGAAAAGACCCAGTACTTC
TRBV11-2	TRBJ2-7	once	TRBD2	CASRRVAGGTYEQYF	TGTGCCAGCAGGCGAGTTGCGGGGGGGACCTACGAGCAGTACTTC
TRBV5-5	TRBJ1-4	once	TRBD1	CASSYRTGGEKLFF	TGTGCCAGCAGTTACAGGACAGGGGGCGAAAAACTGTTTTTT
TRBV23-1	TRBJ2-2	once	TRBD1	CASSQERDRGQAGELFF	TGCGCCAGCAGTCAAGAGAGGGACAGGGGGCAGGCCGGGGAGCTGTTTTTT
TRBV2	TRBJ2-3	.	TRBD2	CASRETSGVNTDTQYF	TGTGCCAGCAGAGAGACTAGCGGGGTAAACACAGATACGCAGTATTTT
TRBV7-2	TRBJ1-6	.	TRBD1	CASSLLGQGGFSSPLHF	TGTGCCAGCAGCCTATTAGGACAGGGGGGATTTAGTTCACCCCTCCACTTT
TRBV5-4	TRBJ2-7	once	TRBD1	CASSWDRGLEQYF	TGTGCCAGCAGCTGGGACAGGGGACTCGAGCAGTACTTC
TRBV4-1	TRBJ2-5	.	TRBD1	CASSQTTGTGTQYF	TGCGCCAGCAGCCAAACGACAGGGACGGGGACCCAGTACTTC
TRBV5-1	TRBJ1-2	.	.	CASSHLAGAGGYTF	TGCGCCAGCAGCCACCTTGCGGGGGCGGGTGGCTACACCTTC
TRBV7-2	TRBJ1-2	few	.	CASSSGPEGYGYTF	TGTGCCAGCAGCTCCGGCCCGGAGGGATATGGCTACACCTTC
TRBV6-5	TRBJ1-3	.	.	CASSSFGNTIYF	TGTGCCAGCAGTTCTTTTGGAAACACCATATATTTT
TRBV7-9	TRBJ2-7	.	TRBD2	CASSSNSGRVPYEQYF	TGTGCCAGCAGCTCCAACTCCGGGAGGGTCCCCTACGAGCAGTACTTC
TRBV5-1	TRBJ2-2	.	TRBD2	CASSQLGTNSGELFF	TGCGCCAGCAGCCAGCTCGGGACTAATTCCGGGGAGCTGTTTTTT
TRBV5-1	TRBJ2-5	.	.	CASSFPQGTATQYF	TGCGCCAGCAGCTTTCCACAGGGCACTGCGACCCAGTACTTC
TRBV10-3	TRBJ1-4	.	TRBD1	CAISLGQGGSNEKLFF	TGTGCCATCAGCTTGGGACAGGGAGGGTCTAATGAAAAACTGTTTTTT
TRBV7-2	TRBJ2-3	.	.	CASSLSRVSTDTQYF	TGTGCCAGCAGCTTGTCGAGGGTCAGCACAGATACGCAGTATTTT
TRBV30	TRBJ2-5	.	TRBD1	CAWSRGQGLEETQYF	TGTGCCTGGAGCAGGGGACAGGGGTTAGAAGAGACCCAGTACTTC
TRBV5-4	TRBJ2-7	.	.	CASSLTSWAGDEQYF	TGTGCCAGCAGCTTGACTTCCTGGGCAGGGGACGAGCAGTACTTC
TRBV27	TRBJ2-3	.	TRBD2	CASSPPGLAGTDTQYF	TGTGCCAGCAGTCCACCGGGACTAGCGGGCACAGATACGCAGTATTTT
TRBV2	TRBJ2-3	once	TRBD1	CASSGGQGANTDTQYF	TGTGCCAGCTCAGGGGGACAGGGGGCGAACACAGATACGCAGTATTTT
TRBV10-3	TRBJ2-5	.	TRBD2	CAISGTSGRAPQETQYF	TGTGCCATCAGTGGGACTAGCGGGAGGGCCCCGCAGGAGACCCAGTACTTC
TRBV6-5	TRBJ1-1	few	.	CASTPGGIGNTEAFF	TGTGCCAGCACCCCGGGGGGGATTGGAAACACTGAAGCTTTCTTT
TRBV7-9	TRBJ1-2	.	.	CASSSWRLDGYTF	TGTGCCAGCAGCTCTTGGAGGCTAGATGGCTACACCTTC
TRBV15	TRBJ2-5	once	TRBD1	CATSGPGQAFIETQYF	TGTGCCACCAGCGGACCGGGACAGGCTTTTATAGAGACCCAGTACTTC
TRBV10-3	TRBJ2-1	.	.	CAITSNTGVKENEQFF	TGTGCCATCACGAGTAATACGGGAGTTAAGGAAAATGAGCAGTTCTTC
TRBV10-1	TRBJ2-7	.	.	CASSKAGRSGEQYF	TGCGCCAGCTCAAAGGCGGGAAGGTCCGGGGAGCAGTACTTC
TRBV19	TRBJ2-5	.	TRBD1	CASSGSGGQETQYF	TGTGCCAGTAGTGGGTCAGGGGGACAAGAGACCCAGTACTTC
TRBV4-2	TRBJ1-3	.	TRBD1	CASSHEGQSSGNTIYF	TGTGCCAGCAGCCACGAGGGACAGAGCTCTGGAAACACCATATATTTT
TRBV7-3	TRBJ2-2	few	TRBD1	CASSLRTGGNQNTGELFF	TGTGCCAGCAGCTTAAGGACAGGGGGGAATCAAAACACCGGGGAGCTGTTTTTT
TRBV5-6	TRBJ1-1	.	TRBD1	CASSLRGRRNTEAFF	TGTGCCAGCAGCTTAAGGGGGCGACGGAACACTGAAGCTTTCTTT